A single TCR beta chain is shown here with its context. The antigen is unknown. Germline CDR1 is MDHEN and CDR2 is SYDVKM. Trimming cost V 5 bases and J 3 bases, with 11 bases left between them. The CDR3 consists of 14 residues. The data originate from a study of cytomegalovirus exposure and HLA in healthy donors. Study summary: Findings of an earlier analysis included roughly 110 million unique TCR beta sequences from roughly 200 million T cells.

General study findings and limits: Per a prior analysis, the majority of TCR beta V segments were productive roughly 87% or roughly 30% of the time. TCR beta V- and J-gene trimming, according to a later analysis, was linked to a missense DCLRE1C variant.

This cohort consisted of healthy bone marrow donors. With 60 Vbeta and 13 Jbeta primers, the PCR was carried out. Sequencing was performed with immunoSEQ multiplex PCR; in TCRdb, only in-frame clones are kept and a portion is missing. This sample's clone table lists more than 95,000 clones. V gene TRBV28 combines with J gene TRBJ1-3; D remains unclear. This clonotype was sampled from a man between 35 and 55 years old in good health and CMV-seronegative. The material sequenced was PBMCs. Here the CDR3 DNA reads TGTGCCAGCAGTCTCCACGGGAGTGGAAACACCATATATTTT. Amino acid sequence: CASSLHGSGNTIYF.